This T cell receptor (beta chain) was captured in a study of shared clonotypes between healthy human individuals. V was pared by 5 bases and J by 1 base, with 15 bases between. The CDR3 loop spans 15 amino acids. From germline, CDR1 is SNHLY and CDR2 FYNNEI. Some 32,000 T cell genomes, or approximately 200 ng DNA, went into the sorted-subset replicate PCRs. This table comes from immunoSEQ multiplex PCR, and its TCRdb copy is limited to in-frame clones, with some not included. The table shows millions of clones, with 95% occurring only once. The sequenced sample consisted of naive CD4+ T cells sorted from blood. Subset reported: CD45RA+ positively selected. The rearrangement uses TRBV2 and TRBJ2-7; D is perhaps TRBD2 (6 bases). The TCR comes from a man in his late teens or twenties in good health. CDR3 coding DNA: TGTGCCAGCAGTCGAAACCCCGGGGGTTCCTACGAGCAGTACTTC. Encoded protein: CASSRNPGGSYEQYF.